Detailed here is one TCR beta chain. Its antigen is unidentified. The length of the CDR3 is 16 residues. The ends lost 4 bases at V and 3 bases at J; junction bases unmatched: 10. CDR1 is LNHDA, CDR2 SQIVND, per germline (reference sequence). Sequencing was performed with immunoSEQ multiplex PCR; in TCRdb, only in-frame clones are kept and a portion is missing. The top ten clones hold about 2.6% of a sample with about 93,000 clones, 89% of them seen once. This sample stems from a study of T cell responses to AZD1222 COVID-19 vaccine. The study, taken as a whole, reports: Breadth and depth of Spike-specific TCRs rose after two AZD1222 doses. Clonal diversity was possibly underestimated; the donors were predominantly white British and more often female. Repertoires were sampled only after the peak T cell response.

The TCR comes from an adult in good health. The source material was peripheral blood, sampled on day 0 of MenACWY control vaccination. This chain uses TRBV19 with TRBJ2-7; TRBD2 matches 9 bases. The CDR3 region is CASSKPGFSGGYEQYF. CDR3 DNA: TGTGCCAGTAGTAAGCCCGGCTTTAGCGGGGGCTACGAGCAGTACTTC.